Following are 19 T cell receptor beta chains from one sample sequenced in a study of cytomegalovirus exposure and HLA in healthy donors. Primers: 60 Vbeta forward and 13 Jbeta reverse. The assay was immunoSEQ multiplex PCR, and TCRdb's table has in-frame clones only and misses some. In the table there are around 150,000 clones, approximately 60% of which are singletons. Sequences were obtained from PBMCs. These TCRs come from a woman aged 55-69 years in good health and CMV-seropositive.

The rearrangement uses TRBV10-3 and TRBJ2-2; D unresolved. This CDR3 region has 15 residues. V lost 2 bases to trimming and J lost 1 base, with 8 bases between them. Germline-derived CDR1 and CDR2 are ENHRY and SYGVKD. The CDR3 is CAISETNKNTGELFF. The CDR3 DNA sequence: TGTGCCATCAGTGAGACTAACAAGAACACCGGGGAGCTGTTTTTT.

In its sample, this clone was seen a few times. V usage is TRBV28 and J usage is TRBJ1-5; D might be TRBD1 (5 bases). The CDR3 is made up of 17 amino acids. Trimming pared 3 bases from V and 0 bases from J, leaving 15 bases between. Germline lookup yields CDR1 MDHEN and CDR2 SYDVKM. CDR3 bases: TGTGCCAGCAGTTTGCCGACAGTAGATTATAGCAATCAGCCCCAGCATTTT. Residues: CASSLPTVDYSNQPQHF.

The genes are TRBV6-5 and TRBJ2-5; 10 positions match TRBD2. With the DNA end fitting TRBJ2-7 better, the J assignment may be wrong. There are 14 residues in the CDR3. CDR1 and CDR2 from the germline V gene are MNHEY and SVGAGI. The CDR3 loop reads CASARTSGLYEQYF. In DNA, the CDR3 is TGTGCCAGCGCCCGGACTAGCGGCCTCTACGAGCAGTACTTC.

CDR3 region: CASRPGDQPQHF. In DNA form, the CDR3 reads TGTGCCAGCAGGCCAGGGGATCAGCCCCAGCATTTT. The genes are TRBV28 and TRBJ1-5; tentatively, D is TRBD1 (6 bases). V lost 6 bases and J lost 5, with 8 bases in between. Germline assignment: CDR1 MDHEN and CDR2 SYDVKM. This CDR3 has 12 residues.

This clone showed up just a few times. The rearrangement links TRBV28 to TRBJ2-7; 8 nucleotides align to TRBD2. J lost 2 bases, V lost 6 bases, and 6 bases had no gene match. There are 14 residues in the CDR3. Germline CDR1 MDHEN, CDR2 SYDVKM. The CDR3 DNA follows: TGTGCCAGCAGCGGGGGGGGGAGGGCCTACGAGCAGTACTTC. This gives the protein CASSGGGRAYEQYF. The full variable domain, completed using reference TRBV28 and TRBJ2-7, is DVKVTQSSRYLVKRTGEKVFLECVQDMDHENMFWYRQDPGLGLRLIYFSYDVKMKEKGDIPEGYSVSREKKERFSLILESASTNQTSMYLCASSGGGRAYEQYFGPGTRLTVT.

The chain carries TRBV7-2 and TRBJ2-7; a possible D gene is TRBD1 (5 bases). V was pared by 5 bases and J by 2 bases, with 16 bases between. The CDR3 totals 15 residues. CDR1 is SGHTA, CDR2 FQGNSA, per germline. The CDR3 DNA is TGTGCCAGCAGCGCCGGCCCAGGGCATCCCTACGAGCAGTACTTC. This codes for CASSAGPGHPYEQYF.

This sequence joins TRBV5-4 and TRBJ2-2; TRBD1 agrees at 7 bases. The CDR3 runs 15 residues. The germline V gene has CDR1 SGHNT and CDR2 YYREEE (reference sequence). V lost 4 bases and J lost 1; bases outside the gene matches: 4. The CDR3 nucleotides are TGTGCCAGCAGCCTGACAGGGAAGAACACCGGGGAGCTGTTTTTT. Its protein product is CASSLTGKNTGELFF.

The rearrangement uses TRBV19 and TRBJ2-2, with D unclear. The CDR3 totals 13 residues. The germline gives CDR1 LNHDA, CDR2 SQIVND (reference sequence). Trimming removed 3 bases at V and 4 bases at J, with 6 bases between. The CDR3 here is CASSISRTGELFF. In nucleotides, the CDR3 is TGTGCCAGTAGTATTAGTCGCACCGGGGAGCTGTTTTTT.

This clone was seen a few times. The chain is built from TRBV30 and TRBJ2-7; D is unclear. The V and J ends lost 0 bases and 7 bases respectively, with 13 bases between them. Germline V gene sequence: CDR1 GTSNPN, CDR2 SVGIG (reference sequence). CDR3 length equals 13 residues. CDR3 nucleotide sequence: TGTGCCTGGAGTGTACTACCCCTGGGTGAGCAGTACTTC. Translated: CAWSVLPLGEQYF.

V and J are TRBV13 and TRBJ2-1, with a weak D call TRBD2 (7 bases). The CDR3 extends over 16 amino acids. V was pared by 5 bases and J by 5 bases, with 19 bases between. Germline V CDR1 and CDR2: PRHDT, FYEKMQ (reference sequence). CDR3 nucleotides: TGTGCCAGCAGCGGGGGGGGCAAGCGGAGTCACAATGAGCAGTTCTTC. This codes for CASSGGGKRSHNEQFF.

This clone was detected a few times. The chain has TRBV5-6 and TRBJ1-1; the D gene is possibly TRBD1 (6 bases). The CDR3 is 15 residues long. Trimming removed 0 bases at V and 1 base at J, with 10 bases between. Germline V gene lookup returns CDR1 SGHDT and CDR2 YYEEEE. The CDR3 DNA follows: TGTGCCAGCAGCTTGGGGACAGCTCCGAACACTGAAGCTTTCTTT. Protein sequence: CASSLGTAPNTEAFF.

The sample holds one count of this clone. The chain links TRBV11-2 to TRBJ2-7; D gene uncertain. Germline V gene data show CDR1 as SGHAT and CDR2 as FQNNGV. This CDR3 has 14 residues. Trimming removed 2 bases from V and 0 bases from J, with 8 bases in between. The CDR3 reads CASSLTLSSYEQYF. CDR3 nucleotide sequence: TGTGCCAGCAGCTTAACCCTCAGCTCCTACGAGCAGTACTTC.

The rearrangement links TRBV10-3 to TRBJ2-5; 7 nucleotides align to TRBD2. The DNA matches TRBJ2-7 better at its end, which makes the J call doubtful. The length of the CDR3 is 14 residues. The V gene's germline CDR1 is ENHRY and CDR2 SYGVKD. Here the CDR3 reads CAITSGGLSYEQYF. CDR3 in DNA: TGTGCCATCACATCGGGGGGTCTCTCCTACGAGCAGTACTTC.

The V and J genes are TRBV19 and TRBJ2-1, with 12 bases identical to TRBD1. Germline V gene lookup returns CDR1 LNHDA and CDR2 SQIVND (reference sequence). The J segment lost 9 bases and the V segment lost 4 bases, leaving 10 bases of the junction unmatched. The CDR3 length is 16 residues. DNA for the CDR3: TGTGCCAGTAGTACAAAGGGACAGGGGGCGCGAGGTGAGCAGTTCTTC. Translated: CASSTKGQGARGEQFF.

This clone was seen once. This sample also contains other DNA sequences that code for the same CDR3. DNA of the CDR3: TGCGCCAGCAGCCAAGAGGGTCAGATGGGGACTTTCTACGAGCAGTACTTC. It codes for CASSQEGQMGTFYEQYF. The J gene is TRBJ2-7, the V gene TRBV4-1; possibly TRBD2 for D (6 bases). The CDR3 is 17 amino acids. The V gene lost 0 bases and the J gene lost 3 bases, with 18 bases spanning the gap. CDR1 is MGHRA and CDR2 is YSYEKL in the germline V gene.

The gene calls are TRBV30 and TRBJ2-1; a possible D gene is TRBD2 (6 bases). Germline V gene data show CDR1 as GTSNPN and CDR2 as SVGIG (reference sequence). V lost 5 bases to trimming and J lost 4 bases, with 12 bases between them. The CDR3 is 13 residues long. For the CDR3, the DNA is TGTGCCTGGGCGCCCGGAGGGTACAATGAGCAGTTCTTC. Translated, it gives CAWAPGGYNEQFF.

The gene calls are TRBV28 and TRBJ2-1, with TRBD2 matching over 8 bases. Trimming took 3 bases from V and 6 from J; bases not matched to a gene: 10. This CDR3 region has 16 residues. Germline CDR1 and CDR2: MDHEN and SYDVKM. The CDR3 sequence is CASSFPRKSGSNEQFF. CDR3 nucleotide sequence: TGTGCCAGCAGTTTCCCCCGTAAGAGCGGGAGCAATGAGCAGTTCTTC.

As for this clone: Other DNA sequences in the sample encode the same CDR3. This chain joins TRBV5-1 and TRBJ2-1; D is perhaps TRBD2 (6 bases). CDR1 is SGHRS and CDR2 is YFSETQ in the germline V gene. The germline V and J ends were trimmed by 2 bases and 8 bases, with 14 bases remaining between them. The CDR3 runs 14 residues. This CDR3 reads CASSFMVREDEQFF. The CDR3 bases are TGCGCCAGCAGCTTCATGGTCAGGGAGGATGAGCAGTTCTTC.

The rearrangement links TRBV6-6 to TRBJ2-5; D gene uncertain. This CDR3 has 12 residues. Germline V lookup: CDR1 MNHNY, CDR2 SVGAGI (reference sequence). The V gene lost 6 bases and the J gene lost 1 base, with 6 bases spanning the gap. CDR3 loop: CASRSPQETQYF. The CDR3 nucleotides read TGTGCCAGCAGGAGTCCCCAAGAGACCCAGTACTTC.